Presented here are 15 T cell receptor beta chains from one specimen sequenced in a study of blood T cell repertoires in COVID-19. Assay: immunoSEQ multiplex PCR; the TCRdb copy retains only in-frame clones and omits some. The sample records 150,000 to 200,000 clones, 86% being singletons. The sequencing sample was made of peripheral blood. These receptors originate from a woman aged 80 or older in a cohort sampled during active or convalescent COVID-19.

This clone has a single count. V gene TRBV10-1 combines with J gene TRBJ1-5; no definite D call. Trimming removed 2 bases at V and 7 bases at J, with 6 bases between. CDR3 length: 12 amino acids. In germline, CDR1 is WNHNN, CDR2 SYGVQD (reference sequence). Here the CDR3 DNA reads TGCGCCAGCAGTGAGAGTGGCCAGCCCCAGCATTTT. Amino acid sequence: CASSESGQPQHF.

V usage is TRBV19 and J usage is TRBJ1-5; tentative D call: TRBD1 (5 bases). V lost 9 bases and J lost 1, with 16 bases in between. Per germline, CDR1 LNHDA and CDR2 SQIVND (reference sequence). CDR3 size: 15 residues. Written as DNA, the CDR3 is TGTGCCAGCAAACAGGAGAGCCTAAGCAATCAGCCCCAGCATTTT. This encodes CASKQESLSNQPQHF.

The rearrangement links TRBV11-2 to TRBJ1-3; tentatively, D is TRBD1 (6 bases). This CDR3 contains 14 residues. Germline V lookup: CDR1 SGHAT, CDR2 FQNNGV. The CDR3 loop reads CATWDIGSGNTIYF. The CDR3 region has the DNA TGTGCGACTTGGGACATCGGCTCTGGAAACACCATATATTTT. Complete variable domain (other parts from reference TRBV11-2 and TRBJ1-3): EAGVAQSPRYKIIEKRQSVAFWCNPISGHATLYWYQQILGQGPKLLIQFQNNGVVDDSQLPKDRFSAERLKGVDSTLKIQPAKLEDSAVYLCATWDIGSGNTIYFGEGSWLTVV.

This clone was observed a handful of times. The chain is built from TRBV24-1 and TRBJ2-2; 9 bases align to TRBD2. With V trimmed by 5 bases and J by 7 bases, 7 bases remained unmatched. The CDR3 length is 15 residues. Looked up from germline, CDR1 is KGHDR and CDR2 is SFDVKD. CDR3 bases: TGTGCCACCAGTGTAGAGCGGGAGGATGTCGGGGAGCTGTTTTTT. It translates to CATSVEREDVGELFF.

The chain carries TRBV18 and TRBJ1-4; the D gene is possibly TRBD1 (6 bases). V shed 3 bases and J shed 7 bases, with 15 bases lying between them. The germline V gene encodes CDR1 KGHSH and CDR2 LQKENI. CDR3 size: 15 residues. CDR3 DNA: TGTGCCAGCTCACCTTCGGGAGGGGGTGGTGAAAAACTGTTTTTT. This sequence encodes CASSPSGGGGEKLFF. The full variable domain, rest sourced from reference TRBV18 and TRBJ1-4, is NAGVMQNPRHLVRRRGQEARLRCSPMKGHSHVYWYRQLPEEGLKFMVYLQKENIIDESGMPKERFSAEFPKEGPSILRIQQVVRGDSAAYFCASSPSGGGGEKLFFGSGTQLSVL.

The chain links TRBV27 to TRBJ1-6, with D possibly being TRBD1 (5 bases). Germline CDR1 reads MNHEY; CDR2 reads SMNVEV (reference sequence). The CDR3 runs 21 residues. Trimming left V 0 bases short and J 8 bases short, with 29 bases between. CDR3 DNA sequence: TGTGCCAGCAGTTTATCAGGGTCGGGTCTTGTTTACCAGGGTGTGTATTCACCCCTCCACTTT. Its protein is CASSLSGSGLVYQGVYSPLHF.

The chain links TRBV5-4 to TRBJ1-4; TRBD1 aligns across 9 bases. This CDR3 spans 14 amino acids. J lost 8 bases, V lost 4 bases, and 6 bases had no gene match. Germline V gives CDR1 SGHNT, CDR2 YYREEE (reference sequence). In DNA, the CDR3 is TGTGCCAGCAGCCCCCGGGACAGGGACGAAAAACTGTTTTTT. Its protein product is CASSPRDRDEKLFF.

The rearrangement joins TRBV7-2 to TRBJ1-6, with 9 bases lining up with TRBD1. V shed 5 bases and J 8 bases; nucleotides not matched to a gene: 16. Germline-derived CDR1 and CDR2 are SGHTA and FQGNSA. This CDR3 region has 18 residues. The CDR3 DNA is TGTGCCAGCAGCAGGAGAGGACAGGGGCGAGGTGTAGATTCACCCCTCCACTTT. This encodes CASSRRGQGRGVDSPLHF.

The chain employs TRBV10-2 and TRBJ2-1, with 12 bases fitting TRBD2. Germline trimming cut 4 bases from V and 6 bases from J; bases unmatched to any gene: 4. The CDR3 totals 15 residues. Germline V CDR1 and CDR2: WSHSY, SAAADI. The CDR3 here is CASSAPSGGGNEQFF. Written as DNA, the CDR3 is TGCGCCAGCAGTGCCCCTAGCGGGGGGGGCAATGAGCAGTTCTTC.

The genes are TRBV4-3 and TRBJ1-5, with 9 positions matching TRBD1. The length of the CDR3 is 16 residues. Germline assignment: CDR1 LGHNA and CDR2 YSLEER. J gave up 4 bases and V 0 bases, and 4 bases lay outside the gene matches. The CDR3 coding sequence is TGCGCCAGCAGCCAAGACTTCGGACAGGGGAATCAGCCCCAGCATTTT. Its translation is CASSQDFGQGNQPQHF.

The chain carries TRBV6-1 and TRBJ1-2; D may be TRBD1 (5 bases). Germline V CDR1 and CDR2: MNHNS, SASEGT. The germline V and J ends were trimmed by 3 bases and 6 bases, with 17 bases remaining between them. The CDR3 runs 15 residues. CDR3 in amino acids: CASSDYRDSFNGYTF. The CDR3 nucleotides read TGTGCCAGCAGTGATTATAGGGACTCCTTCAATGGCTACACCTTC.

The CDR3 reads CAISDRDRNSPLHF. The CDR3, as DNA: TGTGCCATCAGTGACCGGGACAGGAATTCACCCCTCCACTTT. The chain joins TRBV10-3 to TRBJ1-6, with 8 bases lining up with TRBD1. CDR1 ENHRY and CDR2 SYGVKD come from the germline V gene. The ends lost 3 bases at V and 7 bases at J; junction bases unmatched: 2. The CDR3 covers 14 residues.

The chain recombines TRBV5-1 with TRBJ2-5, with TRBD1 identical over 10 bases. The CDR3 is 16 residues long. Germline loops: CDR1 SGHRS, CDR2 YFSETQ. J was trimmed by 5 bases and V by 2 bases; bases with no gene match: 9. The CDR3: CASSFGTGTGAETQYF. For the CDR3, the DNA is TGCGCCAGCAGCTTCGGAACCGGGACAGGGGCGGAGACCCAGTACTTC.

The V and J genes are TRBV27 and TRBJ2-1; 12 bases map to TRBD1. With 5 bases clipped from V and 7 bases from J, the junction kept 3 bases outside the gene matches. CDR3 length equals 14 residues. Germline V gene sequence: CDR1 MNHEY, CDR2 SMNVEV (reference sequence). The CDR3 reads CASSRDRGLNEQFF. For the CDR3, the DNA is TGTGCCAGCAGTCGGGACAGGGGGCTAAATGAGCAGTTCTTC.

The CDR3 loop reads CASSPRQGPSGNTIYF. In DNA form, the CDR3 reads TGTGCCAGCTCGCCTAGACAGGGACCCTCTGGAAACACCATATATTTT. J is TRBJ1-3 and V is TRBV18, with 7 nucleotides matching TRBD1. V trimming: 6 bases; J trimming: 0 bases; junction bases outside the gene matches: 8. The CDR3 is 16 amino acids. Germline lookup yields CDR1 KGHSH and CDR2 LQKENI. The full variable domain, in which reference TRBV18 and TRBJ1-3 provide the parts outside the CDR3, is NAGVMQNPRHLVRRRGQEARLRCSPMKGHSHVYWYRQLPEEGLKFMVYLQKENIIDESGMPKERFSAEFPKEGPSILRIQQVVRGDSAAYFCASSPRQGPSGNTIYFGEGSWLTVV.